The 32 T cell receptor beta chains in this list originate from one sample, sequenced in a study of technical replicates of blood from a handful of donors. Using immunoSEQ multiplex PCR, the repertoire was profiled, and TCRdb retains in-frame clones only, with some absent. The sample records tens of thousands of clones, approximately 95% being singletons. Sequenced input: PBMCs. The receptors here all came from a human donor in good health. Some clones in this sample may be carry-over from other donors' samples.

V and J are TRBV15 and TRBJ1-2; a weak D match, TRBD1 (5 bases). Germline CDR1 LNHNV, CDR2 YYDKDF (reference sequence). The CDR3 runs to 18 residues. Deletions cut 0 bases from V and 2 bases from J, with 19 bases between. The DNA of the CDR3 is TGTGCCACCAGCAGAGATCAGCCAGGCGGAAGGGGAAACTATGGCTACACCTTC. It encodes CATSRDQPGGRGNYGYTF.

V is TRBV7-2 and J is TRBJ2-7; D perhaps matches TRBD2 (6 bases). V lost 7 bases and J 2 bases, leaving 15 bases between the germline ends. This CDR3 region has 14 residues. Per the germline V gene, CDR1 is SGHTA and CDR2 is FQGNSA. CDR3 residues: CASTEVGGPYEQYF. Written as DNA, the CDR3 is TGTGCCAGCACCGAGGTGGGGGGACCCTACGAGCAGTACTTC.

The chain couples TRBV4-1 to TRBJ2-5, with 9 bases lining up with TRBD2. V lost 1 base to trimming and J lost 1 base; unmatched junction nucleotides: 4. This CDR3 has 16 residues. Looked up from germline, CDR1 is MGHRA and CDR2 is YSYEKL. CDR3 coding DNA: TGCGCCAGCAGCCAAGGGTCTAGCGGGGCCCAAGAGACCCAGTACTTC. Protein product: CASSQGSSGAQETQYF.

This clone has just one count. V is TRBV9 and J is TRBJ1-2; D may be TRBD1 (5 bases). The CDR3 extends over 14 amino acids. In germline, CDR1 is SGDLS, CDR2 YYNGEE. V was pared by 0 bases and J by 4 bases, with 10 bases between. The CDR3 DNA is TGTGCCAGCAGCGTAGTAGGGGATGCCTATGGCTACACCTTC. This sequence encodes CASSVVGDAYGYTF.

The gene calls are TRBV5-8 and TRBJ2-1; 9 positions agree with TRBD1. V shed 0 bases, J shed 9 bases, and the junction held 4 bases outside the gene matches. From germline, CDR1 is SGHTS and CDR2 YDEGEE. This CDR3 has 14 residues. CDR3 residues: CASSLGDRVPEQFF. CDR3 nucleotide sequence: TGTGCCAGCAGCTTGGGGGACAGGGTGCCTGAGCAGTTCTTC. Based on the CDR3 plus reference TRBV5-8 and TRBJ2-1, the full variable domain is EAGVTQSPTHLIKTRGQQATLRCSPISGHTSVYWYQQALGLGLQFLLWYDEGEERNRGNFPPRFSGRQFPNYSSELNVNALELEDSALYLCASSLGDRVPEQFFGPGTRLTVL.

Note on this clone: The junction and the germline gene differ at one end; a read error may be behind it. The J gene is TRBJ1-1, the V gene TRBV27; 7 bases are shared with TRBD1. Germline V gene lookup returns CDR1 MNHEY and CDR2 SMNVEV (reference sequence). CDR3 length: 16 residues. Written as DNA, the CDR3 is TGTGCCAGCAGTCTATCCCCCGACAGGGTAGGGACTGAAGCTTTCTTT. Translated: CASSLSPDRVGTEAFF.

The chain joins TRBV7-9 to TRBJ1-1, with D possibly being TRBD1 (5 bases). Germline lookup yields CDR1 SEHNR and CDR2 FQNEAQ (reference sequence). The CDR3 has 13 residues. V gave up 5 bases and J gave up 6 bases, with 13 bases separating them. CDR3 amino acids: CASSNPGEPEAFF. CDR3 bases: TGTGCCAGCAGCAATCCGGGGGAGCCTGAAGCTTTCTTT.

The chain recombines TRBV7-9 with TRBJ1-1; D is perhaps TRBD1 (5 bases). Germline CDR1 and CDR2: SEHNR and FQNEAQ (reference sequence). CDR3 length equals 14 residues. The germline V and J ends were trimmed by 1 base and 2 bases, with 8 bases remaining between them. The CDR3 here is CASSLGGGNTEAFF. DNA of the CDR3: TGTGCCAGCAGCTTAGGCGGGGGTAACACTGAAGCTTTCTTT.

The CDR3, as DNA: TGCGCCAGCAGCCCAGGACAGGTACCCCCGAACACTGAAGCTTTCTTT. It codes for CASSPGQVPPNTEAFF. This chain connects TRBV4-3 to TRBJ1-1; 7 nucleotides match TRBD1. CDR1 LGHNA and CDR2 YSLEER come from the germline V gene. V shed 4 bases and J 1 base; nucleotides not matched to a gene: 9. CDR3 length equals 16 residues.

The chain employs TRBV25-1 and TRBJ1-2; TRBD1 agrees at 7 bases. The CDR3 length is 15 residues. Germline CDR1 and CDR2: MGHDK and SYGVNS. The V and J ends lost 1 base and 4 bases, in that order; junction bases with no gene match: 6. CDR3 nucleotides: TGTGCCAGCAGTGAATTGCAGGGGGATGTCTATGGCTACACCTTC. This gives the protein CASSELQGDVYGYTF.

The J gene is TRBJ2-2, the V gene TRBV7-2, with D unclear. The V end lost 6 bases, the J end lost 5 bases, and 10 bases lay between the germline ends. The CDR3 runs to 13 residues. CDR1 SGHTA and CDR2 FQGNSA come from the germline V gene. The DNA for the CDR3 is TGTGCCAGCAGACCGACTGGGACCGGGGAGCTGTTTTTT. This gives the protein CASRPTGTGELFF.

This clone appeared a few times. The rearrangement joins TRBV7-2 to TRBJ1-5; D may be TRBD1 (5 bases). The CDR3 sequence is 16 residues long. Deletions cut 2 bases from V and 1 base from J, with 12 bases between. Germline V gene data show CDR1 as SGHTA and CDR2 as FQGNSA. The CDR3 loop reads CASSLFPSGSNQPQHF. The DNA for the CDR3 is TGTGCCAGCAGCTTATTCCCTTCAGGGAGCAATCAGCCCCAGCATTTT.

The rearrangement links TRBV7-2 to TRBJ2-7, with D possibly matching TRBD2 (5 bases). In germline, CDR1 is SGHTA, CDR2 FQGNSA. The CDR3 totals 13 residues. Trimming pared 4 bases from V and 2 bases from J, leaving 9 bases between. The DNA for the CDR3 is TGTGCCAGCAGCTGGCGGGTGGCCTACGAGCAGTACTTC. This gives the protein CASSWRVAYEQYF.

The chain joins TRBV27 to TRBJ2-7; 8 bases are shared with TRBD1. The trim removed 6 bases at V and 7 bases at J, leaving 20 bases unmatched. The CDR3 loop spans 17 amino acids. Germline V CDR1 and CDR2: MNHEY, SMNVEV (reference sequence). CDR3 DNA sequence: TGTGCCAGCAGCCTTGGGGGCCTGCGTCAGGGGGCGAGAGAGCAGTACTTC. The encoded protein is CASSLGGLRQGAREQYF.

The rearrangement links TRBV30 to TRBJ1-2; D may be TRBD1 (5 bases). The germline CDR1 and CDR2 sequences are GTSNPN and SVGIG (reference sequence). Trimming left V 5 bases short and J 4 bases short, with 11 bases between. The length of the CDR3 is 12 residues. CDR3 region: CAWFREGYGYTF. CDR3 bases: TGTGCCTGGTTCAGGGAGGGCTATGGCTACACCTTC.

The gene calls are TRBV6-1 and TRBJ1-5, with no clear D. Germline assignment: CDR1 MNHNS and CDR2 SASEGT. The length of the CDR3 is 17 residues. The germline V and J ends were trimmed by 1 base and 0 bases, with 13 bases remaining between them. The CDR3 region has the DNA TGTGCCAGCAGTGAAGTTAAGGAGCTGTATAGCAATCAGCCCCAGCATTTT. This encodes CASSEVKELYSNQPQHF.

The chain has TRBV7-6 and TRBJ2-5; 8 nucleotides line up with TRBD1. CDR3 length: 14 residues. Per the germline V gene, CDR1 is SGHVS and CDR2 is FNYEAQ. V lost 5 bases to trimming and J lost 3 bases; unmatched junction nucleotides: 5. In nucleotides, the CDR3 is TGTGCCAGCAGCATCCAGACAGGGGAAGAGACCCAGTACTTC. Translating gives CASSIQTGEETQYF. The full variable domain, rest sourced from reference TRBV7-6 and TRBJ2-5, is GAGVSQSPRYKVTKRGQDVALRCDPISGHVSLYWYRQALGQGPEFLTYFNYEAQQDKSGLPNDRFSAERPEGSISTLTIQRTEQRDSAMYRCASSIQTGEETQYFGPGTRLLVL.

There are a few counts of this clone. The chain links TRBV5-1 to TRBJ2-6; D remains unclear. This CDR3 region has 16 residues. Germline V gene lookup returns CDR1 SGHRS and CDR2 YFSETQ. V was pared by 0 bases and J by 0 bases, with 7 bases between. The CDR3 DNA sequence: TGCGCCAGCAGCTTGGAAGCCTTCTCTGGGGCCAACGTCCTGACTTTC. This encodes CASSLEAFSGANVLTF.

This chain uses TRBV7-9 with TRBJ2-7; D is perhaps TRBD2 (5 bases). This CDR3 is 15 amino acids long. Trimming took 5 bases from V and 6 from J, leaving 20 bases between them. Germline V gene lookup returns CDR1 SEHNR and CDR2 FQNEAQ (reference sequence). This CDR3 is CASSPKVRVGVEQYF. DNA for the CDR3: TGTGCCAGCAGCCCCAAAGTGAGGGTCGGGGTCGAGCAGTACTTC.

This CDR3 reads CASSPTEALSGNTIYF. CDR3 nucleotides: TGTGCCAGCTCACCGACCGAAGCGCTCTCTGGAAACACCATATATTTT. The chain carries TRBV18 and TRBJ1-3; no firm D call. Germline loops: CDR1 KGHSH, CDR2 LQKENI. V was shortened by 3 bases and J by 0 bases, with 12 bases between the two germline ends. The CDR3 covers 16 residues.

The V and J genes are TRBV5-1 and TRBJ2-6, with TRBD1 matching over 7 bases. J gave up 0 bases and V 4 bases, and 7 bases lay outside the gene matches. CDR1 is SGHRS, CDR2 YFSETQ, per germline. This CDR3 comprises 17 residues. In DNA form, the CDR3 reads TGCGCCAGCAGCGAGACAGGGTGGAGCTCTGGGGCCAACGTCCTGACTTTC. Translation gives CASSETGWSSGANVLTF.

This chain connects TRBV7-9 to TRBJ2-7, with 7 bases lining up with TRBD2. The germline gives CDR1 SEHNR, CDR2 FQNEAQ (reference sequence). V trimming: 1 base; J trimming: 3 bases; junction bases outside the gene matches: 12. This CDR3 has 17 amino acids. The CDR3 reads CASSLVGVGLADYEQYF. CDR3 sequence (DNA): TGTGCCAGCAGCTTAGTGGGAGTTGGGCTAGCGGACTACGAGCAGTACTTC.

This chain links TRBV5-4 with TRBJ2-1; 9 nucleotides line up with TRBD1. V trimming: 4 bases; J trimming: 8 bases; junction bases outside the gene matches: 4. Germline V lookup: CDR1 SGHNT, CDR2 YYREEE (reference sequence). The CDR3 runs 13 residues. CDR3 in DNA: TGTGCCAGCAGCCGACAGGGGGGCCATGAGCAGTTCTTC. It yields the protein CASSRQGGHEQFF.

The chain employs TRBV7-3 and TRBJ2-2, with 11 nucleotides matching TRBD2. CDR1 is SGHTA, CDR2 FQGTGA, per germline. The CDR3 covers 19 residues. V lost 5 bases and J lost 2; bases outside the gene matches: 13. CDR3 region: CASSLRDRLAGQNTGELFF. The CDR3, as DNA: TGTGCCAGCAGCCTAAGAGATCGACTAGCGGGACAAAACACCGGGGAGCTGTTTTTT.

The chain uses TRBV5-1 and TRBJ2-5; the D gene is possibly TRBD1 (6 bases). This CDR3 has 15 residues. Trimming left V 4 bases short and J 2 bases short, with 15 bases between. In germline, CDR1 is SGHRS, CDR2 YFSETQ. The CDR3 DNA follows: TGCGCCAGCAGCCGAGGGGGTGGGATACAAGAGACCCAGTACTTC. Translation gives CASSRGGGIQETQYF. Combining the CDR3 with reference TRBV5-1 and TRBJ2-5 gives the whole variable domain KAGVTQTPRYLIKTRGQQVTLSCSPISGHRSVSWYQQTPGQGLQFLFEYFSETQRNKGNFPGRFSGRQFSNSRSEMNVSTLELGDSALYLCASSRGGGIQETQYFGPGTRLLVL.

The rearrangement links TRBV7-9 to TRBJ2-1; 7 nucleotides match TRBD2. The CDR3 consists of 13 residues. Germline V gene lookup returns CDR1 SEHNR and CDR2 FQNEAQ (reference sequence). After removal of 1 base from V and 9 bases from J, the junction contained 3 bases not matched to a gene. CDR3 region: CASSLEAGTEQFF. CDR3 bases: TGTGCCAGCAGCTTAGAAGCGGGGACTGAGCAGTTCTTC.

The rearrangement links TRBV7-9 to TRBJ1-4; 10 bases match TRBD1. The length of the CDR3 is 16 residues. V lost 5 bases to trimming and J lost 4 bases; unmatched junction nucleotides: 7. CDR1 is SEHNR, CDR2 FQNEAQ, per germline (reference sequence). The CDR3 loop reads CASSPGQGTGNEKLFF. As DNA, the CDR3 is TGTGCCAGCAGCCCGGGACAGGGGACGGGTAATGAAAAACTGTTTTTT.

This clone has more than one count but fewer than ten. The rearrangement joins TRBV10-3 to TRBJ1-1; 7 bases are a match to TRBD1. V dropped 3 bases and J dropped 4; count of bases not matched to a gene: 5. The germline CDR1 and CDR2 sequences are ENHRY and SYGVKD. The CDR3 length is 14 residues. As DNA, the CDR3 is TGTGCCATCAGTGAAGGGCAGGGGGGCACTGAAGCTTTCTTT. The encoded protein is CAISEGQGGTEAFF.

The rearrangement uses TRBV5-6 and TRBJ1-2; D unresolved. Trimming cost V 5 bases and J 6 bases, with 17 bases left between them. Germline V gene data show CDR1 as SGHDT and CDR2 as YYEEEE. CDR3 size: 14 residues. The CDR3 DNA follows: TGTGCCAGCAGAACCGGGGTTTTGGTTGATGGCTACACCTTC. Translation: CASRTGVLVDGYTF.

This chain joins TRBV29-1 and TRBJ1-2; TRBD1 aligns across 7 bases. The germline CDR1 and CDR2 sequences are SQVTM and ANQGSEA. With V trimmed by 6 bases and J by 0 bases, 4 bases remained unmatched. The CDR3 consists of 13 residues. The CDR3 nucleotides are TGCAGCGTCCCGGGACAGTCTAACTATGGCTACACCTTC. It translates to CSVPGQSNYGYTF.

This chain joins TRBV5-1 and TRBJ2-4; tentative D call: TRBD2 (5 bases). The CDR3 loop spans 15 amino acids. Per the germline V gene, CDR1 is SGHRS and CDR2 is YFSETQ. Trimming cost V 0 bases and J 2 bases, with 9 bases left between them. Here the CDR3 DNA reads TGCGCCAGCAGCTTGGGACGGGATTCCAAAAACATTCAGTACTTC. It specifies CASSLGRDSKNIQYF.

The chain couples TRBV10-3 to TRBJ2-7, with TRBD1 matching 7 bases. CDR1 and CDR2 (germline): ENHRY, SYGVKD. V lost 10 bases and J lost 2; bases outside the gene matches: 5. This CDR3 spans 12 amino acids. The DNA for the CDR3 is TGTGCCACCCGGGGACAGACCTACGAGCAGTACTTC. It translates to CATRGQTYEQYF.